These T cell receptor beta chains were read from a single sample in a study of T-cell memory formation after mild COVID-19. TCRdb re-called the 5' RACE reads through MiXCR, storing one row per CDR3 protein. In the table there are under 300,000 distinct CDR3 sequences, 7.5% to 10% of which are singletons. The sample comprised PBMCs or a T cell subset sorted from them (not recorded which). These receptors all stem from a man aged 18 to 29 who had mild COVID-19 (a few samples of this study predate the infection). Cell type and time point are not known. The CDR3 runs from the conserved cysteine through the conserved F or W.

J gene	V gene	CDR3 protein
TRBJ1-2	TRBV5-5	CASSGRGTGSFGYTF
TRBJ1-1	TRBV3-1	CASSQRVNTEAFF
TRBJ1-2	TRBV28	CAVFYYGYTF
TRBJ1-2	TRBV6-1	CASNPRGNYGYTF
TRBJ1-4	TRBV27	CASRPAGGEKLFF
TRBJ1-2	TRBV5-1	CASSWTGENGYTF
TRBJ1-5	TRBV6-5	CASSYSGHSNQPQHF
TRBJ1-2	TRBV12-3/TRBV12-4	CASSFHTPYGYTF
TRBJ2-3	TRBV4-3	CASSQDGRGARRGTQYF
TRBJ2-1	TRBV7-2	CASSPFTSSVQFF
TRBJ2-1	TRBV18	CASSTDHLLEQFF
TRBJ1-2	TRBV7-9	CASSSTKQGWTNYGYTF
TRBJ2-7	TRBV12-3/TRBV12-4	CASTPGRGRPYEQYF
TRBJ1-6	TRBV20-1	CSARAGTGNNSPLHF
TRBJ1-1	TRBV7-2	CASSFLTGFEAFF
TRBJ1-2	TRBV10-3	CAIRGQGSSYGYTF
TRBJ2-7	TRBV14	CASSLSGGILYEQYF
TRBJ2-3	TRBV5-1	CASSLGTAGGPSTDTQYF
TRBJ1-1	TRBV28	CASSFQGGGNTEAFF
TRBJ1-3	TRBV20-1	CSARYLFGGSGNTIYF
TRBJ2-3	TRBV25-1	CASSDPAGRTDTQYF
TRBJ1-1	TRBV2	CASSLGAGTEAFF
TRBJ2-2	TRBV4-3	CASSQEGLAAINTGELFF
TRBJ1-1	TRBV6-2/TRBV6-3	CASSYGEDTEAFF
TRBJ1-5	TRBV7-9	CASSLEGGSNQPQHF
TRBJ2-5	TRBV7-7	CASSRQGPQETQYF
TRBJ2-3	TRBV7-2	CASSPGGGYTDTQYF
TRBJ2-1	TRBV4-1	CASGGGNSYNEQFF
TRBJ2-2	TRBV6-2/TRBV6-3	CASSRGGAMSTGELFF
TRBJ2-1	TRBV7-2	CASSSQTGGGNEQFF
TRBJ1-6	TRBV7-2	CASSLGRLLSYNSPLHF
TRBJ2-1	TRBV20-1	CSARISGGAWDEQFF
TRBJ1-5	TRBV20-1	CSAGGGPNQPQHF
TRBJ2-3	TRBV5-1	CASSTGLAGLSSTDTQYF
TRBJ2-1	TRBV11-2	CASSFALSGSYNEQFF
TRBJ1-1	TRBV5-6	CASSSSPTRANTEAFF
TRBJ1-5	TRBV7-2	CASSLQPGRQPQHF
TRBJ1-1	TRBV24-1	CATSQGTEAFF
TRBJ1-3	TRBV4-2	CASSQVDPGNTIYF
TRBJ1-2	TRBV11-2	CASSRTSGPPYGYTF
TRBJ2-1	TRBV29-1	CSVEDAGADGSDEQFF
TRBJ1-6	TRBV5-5	CASSLDMVSPLHF
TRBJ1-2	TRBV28	CASREGRFGGYTF
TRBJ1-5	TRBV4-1	CASSQGGGRNQPQHF
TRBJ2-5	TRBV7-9	CASSPWGGETQYF
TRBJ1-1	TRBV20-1	CSARVLSTEAFF
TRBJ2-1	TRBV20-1	CSARAEGTFYNEQFF
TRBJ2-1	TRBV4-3	CASSQEFNEQFF
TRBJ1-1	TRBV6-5	CASSYQNTEAFF
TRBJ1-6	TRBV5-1	CASSLMGYRDSPLHF
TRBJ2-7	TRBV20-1	CSARDPLAGFGEQYF
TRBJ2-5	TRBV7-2	CASSLLQGHAETQYF
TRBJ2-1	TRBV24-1	CATSDFGVDYNEQFF
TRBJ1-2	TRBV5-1	CASSFRDSNYGYTF
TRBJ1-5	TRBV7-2	CASSPTGSEGQPQHF
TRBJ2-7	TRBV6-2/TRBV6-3	CASSYSRTGDFNEQYF
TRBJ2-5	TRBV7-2	CASSYGAGGPQETQYF
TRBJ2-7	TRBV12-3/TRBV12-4	CASSSDRGFPFEQYF